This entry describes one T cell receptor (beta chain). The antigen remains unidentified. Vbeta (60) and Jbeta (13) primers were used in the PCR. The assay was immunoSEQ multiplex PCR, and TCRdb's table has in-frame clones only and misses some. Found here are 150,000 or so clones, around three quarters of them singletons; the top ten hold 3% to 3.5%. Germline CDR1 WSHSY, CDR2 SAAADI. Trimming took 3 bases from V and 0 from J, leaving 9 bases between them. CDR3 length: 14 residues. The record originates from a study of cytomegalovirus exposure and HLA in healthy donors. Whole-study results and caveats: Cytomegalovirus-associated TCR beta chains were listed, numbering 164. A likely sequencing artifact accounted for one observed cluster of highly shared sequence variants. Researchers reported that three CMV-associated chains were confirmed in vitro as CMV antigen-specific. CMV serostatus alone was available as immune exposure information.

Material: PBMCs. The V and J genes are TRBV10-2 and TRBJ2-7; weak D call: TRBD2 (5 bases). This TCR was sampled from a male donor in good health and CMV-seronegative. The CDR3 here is CASSESGLSYEQYF. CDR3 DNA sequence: TGCGCCAGCAGTGAAAGCGGCCTCTCCTACGAGCAGTACTTC.